This T cell receptor (beta chain) was sequenced in a study of PD-1 blockade in classical Hodgkin lymphoma. Study at large: Administration of nivolumab to patients was at 3 mg/kg intravenously every 2 weeks.

Some clones are missing from TCRdb's copy, which holds only in-frame ones; the method was immunoSEQ multiplex PCR. The data contain approximately 21,000 clones, roughly three quarters of them seen just once; the ten biggest clones take up less than 20%. Study findings and constraints: CD4+ TCR diversity rose significantly by C4D1, and CD8+ TCR diversity did not. Among the patients, those starting nivolumab under 1 year after ASCT were excluded.

Notes on this clone: Its antigen is as yet unknown.

CDR1 is KGHSH, CDR2 LQKENI, per germline. The CDR3 has 15 residues. With 3 bases removed from V and 0 bases from J, the gap between germline ends came to 8 bases. Time point of the sample: cycle 4 day 1 (C4D1), after about 6 weeks of nivolumab. The patients all showed relapse after autologous stem cell transplantation, while their brentuximab vedotin exposure varied. Best responses fell into complete response, partial response or progressive disease. The receptor was derived from a human donor with classical Hodgkin lymphoma. The sample consisted of peripheral blood mononuclear cells (PBMCs), taken before the fourth cycle of nivolumab. The chain carries TRBV18 and TRBJ1-4; tentatively, D is TRBD1 (5 bases). The CDR3 DNA follows: TGTGCCAGCTCACCCGACAGATCAACTAATGAAAAACTGTTTTTT. Translating gives CASSPDRSTNEKLFF. Full variable domain (outside the CDR3, taken from reference TRBV18 and TRBJ1-4): NAGVMQNPRHLVRRRGQEARLRCSPMKGHSHVYWYRQLPEEGLKFMVYLQKENIIDESGMPKERFSAEFPKEGPSILRIQQVVRGDSAAYFCASSPDRSTNEKLFFGSGTQLSVL.